The next 23 T cell receptor beta chains were all read from a single sample in a study of T cells in Graves' hyperthyroidism and ophthalmopathy. The TCR beta CDR3 regions underwent amplification using RNA transcripts as the source. The TCR CDR3 first-round RT-PCR relied on the HTBI primer set. TCRdb passed the multiplex PCR reads through MiXCR, listing each CDR3 protein once. Among over 700,000 distinct CDR3 sequences, 30% to 40% were seen once, and the ten largest hold less than 35%. Sequenced: blood. The receptors shown here come from a woman aged 40 to 55 with Graves' hyperthyroidism.

Of note for this clonotype: Relative to the germline gene, one junction end is altered; a read error may explain this. V and J are TRBV7-9 and TRBJ1-1; D remains unclear. Per the germline V gene, CDR1 is SEHNR and CDR2 is FQNEAQ (reference sequence). The CDR3 sequence is 14 residues long. The CDR3 spells CASSQEGPITEAFF. As DNA, the CDR3 is TGCGCCAGCAGCCAAGAAGGGCCTATAACTGAAGCTTTCTTT.

The V call is TRBV10-3, the J call TRBJ1-1; TRBD1 matches 7 bases. CDR3 length equals 16 residues. Germline lookup yields CDR1 ENHRY and CDR2 SYGVKD. V was pared by 5 bases and J by 0 bases, with 9 bases of the junction left unmatched. Here the CDR3 DNA reads TGTGCCATCAGTCGTTCCGGGACAGTGATGAACACTGAAGCTTTCTTT. Residues: CAISRSGTVMNTEAFF.

The chain couples TRBV10-3 to TRBJ1-1, with D possibly TRBD1 on 6 matching bases. CDR3 length: 12 amino acids. Deletions cut 7 bases from V and 11 bases from J, with 17 bases between. Germline CDR1 reads ENHRY; CDR2 reads SYGVKD. CDR3 sequence: CAIMGDTPRAFF. CDR3 sequence (DNA): TGTGCCATCATGGGGGACACCCCCCGGGCTTTCTTT.

This clonotype has just a few counts. V gene TRBV6-2 or TRBV6-3 combines with J gene TRBJ1-2, with D possibly being TRBD1 (6 bases). V lost 6 bases and J lost 7, with 12 bases in between. The CDR3 is made up of 12 amino acids. Germline values: CDR1 MNHEY, CDR2 SVGEGT. The DNA of the CDR3 is TGTGCCAGCAGCACAGGGTCCTTTGGCTACACCTTC. It is translated as CASSTGSFGYTF.

This chain joins TRBV10-1 and TRBJ2-3, with D unresolved. Trimming pared 0 bases from V and 3 bases from J, leaving 7 bases between. The CDR3 contains 14 residues. Germline CDR1 and CDR2: WNHNN and SYGVQD (reference sequence). For the CDR3, the DNA is TGCGCCAGCAGTGAGTCGAGGTGGACAGATACGCAGTATTTT. Translating gives CASSESRWTDTQYF.

This clonotype was detected a few times. The rearrangement joins TRBV25-1 to TRBJ2-7, with 7 positions matching TRBD1. Germline lookup yields CDR1 MGHDK and CDR2 SYGVNS. J was trimmed by 0 bases and V by 8 bases; bases with no gene match: 13. CDR3 size: 16 residues. CDR3 in amino acids: CASSFDRDGLSYEQYF. CDR3 nucleotide sequence: TGTGCCAGCTCATTCGACAGGGACGGCCTCTCCTACGAGCAGTACTTC.

The chain recombines TRBV6-2 or TRBV6-3 with TRBJ1-1, with D possibly TRBD1 on 5 matching bases. The CDR3 contains 14 residues. CDR1 and CDR2 (germline): MNHEY, SVGEGT. The V end was cut by 2 bases, the J end by 4 bases, with 11 bases between. CDR3 sequence (DNA): TGTGCCAGCAGTTACCCCGGGACCTTCACTGAAGCTTTCTTT. It encodes CASSYPGTFTEAFF.

Worth noting for this clonotype: Mismatch with germline at one junction end may stem from a read error. The V gene is TRBV11-1, the J gene TRBJ2-7, with 10 nucleotides matching TRBD2. CDR1 and CDR2 (germline): SGHAT, FQDESV (reference sequence). The CDR3 runs 19 residues. CDR3 DNA: TGTGCCAGCAGCTCCACCGGGACTAGCGCCTCCGCGAACACCGGGGAGCTGTACTTC. Translated, it gives CASSSTGTSASANTGELYF.

The rearrangement links TRBV7-2 to TRBJ2-1, with 9 bases identical to TRBD1. The CDR3 covers 18 residues. CDR1 and CDR2 from the germline V gene are SGHTA and FQGNSA. V was clipped by 2 bases and J by 0 bases; unmatched bases: 8. The CDR3 protein is CASSLRPTGQGSYNEQFF. The CDR3 region has the DNA TGTGCCAGCAGCTTAAGACCCACGGGACAGGGCTCCTACAATGAGCAGTTCTTC.

This chain connects TRBV4-1 to TRBJ2-5; D remains ambiguous. Germline lookup yields CDR1 MGHRA and CDR2 YSYEKL. The V gene lost 0 bases and the J gene lost 1 base, with 12 bases spanning the gap. The length of the CDR3 is 16 residues. Written as DNA, the CDR3 is TGCGCCAGCAGCCAAGATAGGACGGTACCCCAAGAGACCCAGTACTTC. It is translated as CASSQDRTVPQETQYF.

The V call is TRBV30, the J call TRBJ1-6, with 7 bases that match TRBD1. Per germline, CDR1 GTSNPN and CDR2 SVGIG (reference sequence). CDR3 size: 14 residues. V gave up 0 bases and J gave up 7 bases; unmatched junction bases: 3. The CDR3 sequence is CAWSVLQGNSPLHF. The CDR3 nucleotides read TGTGCCTGGAGTGTCCTACAGGGGAATTCACCCCTCCACTTT.

The gene calls are TRBV6-5 and TRBJ1-5; D gene unclear. From germline, CDR1 is MNHEY and CDR2 SVGAGI. Trimming cost V 2 bases and J 9 bases, with 17 bases left between them. The CDR3 consists of 15 residues. The CDR3 nucleotides read TGTGCCAGCAGTTACGTGAAGGGTGGGTCTAGGCCCCAGCATTTT. It is translated as CASSYVKGGSRPQHF.

In its sample, this clonotype was seen many times. CDR3 DNA: TGTGCCAGCAGCTCGGAAGACGGGAGCAATCAGCCCCAGCATTTT. This codes for CASSSEDGSNQPQHF. V usage is TRBV9 and J usage is TRBJ1-5; D is unresolved. V was shortened by 4 bases and J by 1 base, with 12 bases between the two germline ends. Germline CDR1 SGDLS, CDR2 YYNGEE. The CDR3 loop spans 15 amino acids.

V gene TRBV2 combines with J gene TRBJ1-5; D not resolved. The CDR3 is made up of 14 amino acids. Per germline, CDR1 SNHLY and CDR2 FYNNEI. Trimming stripped 6 bases from V and 1 base from J, with 10 bases between. CDR3 region: CASSSLASNQPQHF. DNA for the CDR3: TGTGCCAGCAGCTCTCTTGCGAGCAATCAGCCCCAGCATTTT.

Comments on this clonotype: A much larger clone is a single base away; this may be a read error. The V gene is TRBV12-3 or TRBV12-4, the J gene TRBJ1-5; a weak D match, TRBD1 (6 bases). CDR3 length: 13 amino acids. CDR3 in amino acids: CASSNQGNQPQLF. The CDR3 DNA reads TGTGCCAGCAGCAATCAGGGGAATCAGCCCCAGCTTTTT.

The rearrangement links TRBV2 to TRBJ2-7, with unresolved D. The J call may be in error: the DNA end matches TRBJ2-1 better. This CDR3 is built from 14 residues. Germline assignment: CDR1 SNHLY and CDR2 FYNNEI. CDR3 bases: TGTGCCAGCAGTGTAGTGCCACCCTACAATGAGCAGTTCTTC. Protein: CASSVVPPYNEQFF.

There are many counts of this clonotype. The chain links TRBV7-9 to TRBJ1-2, with D uncertain. Per the germline V gene, CDR1 is SEHNR and CDR2 is FQNEAQ (reference sequence). With 7 bases removed from V and 7 bases from J, the gap between germline ends came to 16 bases. There are 13 residues in the CDR3. The CDR3 loop reads CASTLRPEGGYTF. In nucleotides, the CDR3 is TGTGCCAGCACCCTACGTCCCGAAGGTGGCTACACCTTC.

There are many counts of this clonotype. V usage is TRBV2 and J usage is TRBJ1-2; D is unresolved. Deletions cut 3 bases from V and 8 bases from J, with 13 bases between. This CDR3 has 13 amino acids. The germline gives CDR1 SNHLY, CDR2 FYNNEI. CDR3 coding DNA: TGTGCCAGCAGTGACGGTAACCAGGTGGGCTACACCTTC. Amino acid sequence: CASSDGNQVGYTF.

This clonotype was counted only a few times. The chain carries TRBV7-2 and TRBJ2-7; TRBD2 agrees at 7 bases. Germline CDR1 reads SGHTA; CDR2 reads FQGNSA. The CDR3 spans 15 residues. The ends lost 5 bases at V and 0 bases at J; junction bases unmatched: 7. The CDR3 region is CASSAPSGNSYEQYF. DNA for the CDR3: TGTGCCAGCAGCGCGCCTAGCGGAAACTCCTACGAGCAGTACTTC. The full variable domain, rest sourced from reference TRBV7-2 and TRBJ2-7, is GAGVSQSPSNKVTEKGKDVELRCDPISGHTALYWYRQSLGQGLEFLIYFQGNSAPDKSGLPSDRFSAERTGGSVSTLTIQRTQQEDSAVYLCASSAPSGNSYEQYFGPGTRLTVT.

J is TRBJ1-2 and V is TRBV6-6; 8 nucleotides match TRBD1. The V gene's germline CDR1 is MNHNY and CDR2 SVGAGI (reference sequence). The CDR3 has 15 residues. Trimming cost V 2 bases and J 7 bases; bases outside gene matches: 9. CDR3: CASSYLDRESGGYTF. The CDR3 DNA is TGTGCCAGCAGTTACCTGGACAGGGAGTCGGGTGGCTACACCTTC.

This rearrangement joins TRBV5-1 to TRBJ2-7; a weak D match, TRBD1 (5 bases). Germline lookup yields CDR1 SGHRS and CDR2 YFSETQ. The CDR3 extends over 17 amino acids. The V gene lost 4 bases and the J gene lost 2 bases, with 22 bases spanning the gap. The CDR3, as DNA: TGCGCCAGCAGCCGACAAGGCTGGGAAGAAGGGGCCTACGAGCAGTACTTC. It specifies CASSRQGWEEGAYEQYF.

This chain joins TRBV25-1 and TRBJ2-5; TRBD1 aligns across 7 bases. CDR3 length: 17 amino acids. Germline V gene sequence: CDR1 MGHDK, CDR2 SYGVNS. The ends lost 4 bases at V and 1 base at J; junction bases unmatched: 12. Written as DNA, the CDR3 is TGTGCCAGCAGTGCTAGTCACCGGGACAGTTCCCAAGAGACCCAGTACTTC. Protein: CASSASHRDSSQETQYF.

The chain recombines TRBV12-3 or TRBV12-4 with TRBJ1-4; 12 nucleotides line up with TRBD1. J was trimmed by 5 bases and V by 6 bases; bases with no gene match: 16. The CDR3 runs 19 residues. CDR3 region: CASSQLSGTGGRINEKLFF. CDR3 sequence (DNA): TGTGCCAGCAGCCAATTATCCGGGACAGGGGGCAGAATAAATGAAAAACTGTTTTTT.